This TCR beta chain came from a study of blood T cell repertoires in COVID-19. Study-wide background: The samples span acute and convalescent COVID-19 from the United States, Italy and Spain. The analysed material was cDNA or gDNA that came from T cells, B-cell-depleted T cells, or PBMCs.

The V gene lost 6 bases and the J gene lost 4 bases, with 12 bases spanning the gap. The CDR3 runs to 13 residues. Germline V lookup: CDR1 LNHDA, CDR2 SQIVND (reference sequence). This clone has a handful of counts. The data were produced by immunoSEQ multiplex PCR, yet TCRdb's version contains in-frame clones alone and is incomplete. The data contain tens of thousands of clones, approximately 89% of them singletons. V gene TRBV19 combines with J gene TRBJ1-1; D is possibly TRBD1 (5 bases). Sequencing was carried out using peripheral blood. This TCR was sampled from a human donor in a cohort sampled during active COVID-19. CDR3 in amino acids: CASRHQGGTEAFF. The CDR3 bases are TGTGCCAGTAGGCACCAGGGCGGCACTGAAGCTTTCTTT.